The 29 T cell receptor beta chains below come from one sample, sequenced in a study of CD8 T cells in ankylosing spondylitis. MiXCR was run by TCRdb on the 5' RACE reads, yielding one entry per CDR3 protein. The table includes about 140,000 distinct CDR3 sequences, more than 5.5% detected once. The specimen sequenced was blood, either unsorted or a sorted T cell fraction (not recorded which). The receptors originated from a female donor with ankylosing spondylitis or in good health (not recorded which).

This clonotype has ten or more counts. V usage is TRBV29-1 and J usage is TRBJ1-5; D is uncertain. The CDR3 totals 12 residues. Trimming took 1 base from V and 2 from J, leaving 3 bases between them. Germline lookup yields CDR1 SQVTM and CDR2 ANQGSEA. CDR3 sequence: CSVEVGNQPQHF. In DNA form, the CDR3 reads TGCAGCGTTGAAGTAGGCAATCAGCCCCAGCATTTT.

This clonotype has at least ten counts. The junction departs from germline at one end; a sequencing error may be responsible. The chain couples TRBV7-7 to TRBJ2-7, with 8 bases lining up with TRBD1. The CDR3 is made up of 15 amino acids. Germline V gene sequence: CDR1 SSHAT, CDR2 FNYEAQ (reference sequence). CDR3 coding DNA: TGTGCTAGCAGCTTAGCGACAGGGGCTGGCTACGAGCAGTACTTC. Its protein is CASSLATGAGYEQYF.

Ten or more counts support this clonotype. The chain has TRBV7-8 and TRBJ2-3; the D is unclear. V was cut by 2 bases and J by 0 bases, with 9 bases left in between. The CDR3 contains 15 residues. Germline lookup yields CDR1 SGHVS and CDR2 FQNEAQ. CDR3 DNA sequence: TGTGCCAGCAGCTTAACTTCCAGCAGCACAGATACGCAGTATTTT. This translates into CASSLTSSSTDTQYF.

This clonotype was picked up many times. The V call is TRBV7-3, the J call TRBJ1-1; D is uncertain. Germline values: CDR1 SGHTA, CDR2 FQGTGA. V gave up 5 bases and J gave up 1 base, with 17 bases separating them. This CDR3 has 16 amino acids. CDR3 residues: CASSRSLTGKNTEAFF. DNA for the CDR3: TGTGCCAGCAGCCGCAGCCTGACCGGGAAGAACACTGAAGCTTTCTTT.

This clonotype was counted at least ten times. CDR3 region: CASSEDQGDTQYF. In DNA, the CDR3 is TGTGCCAGCAGTGAGGATCAGGGGGATACGCAGTATTTT. The V call is TRBV12-3 or TRBV12-4, the J call TRBJ2-3; a weak D match, TRBD1 (6 bases). This CDR3 has 13 residues. Trimming cost V 5 bases and J 6 bases, with 12 bases left between them.

This sequence joins TRBV7-9 and TRBJ1-2; D is perhaps TRBD1 (5 bases). Trimming took 5 bases from V and 6 from J, leaving 19 bases between them. The CDR3 is made up of 15 amino acids. Germline V gene sequence: CDR1 SEHNR, CDR2 FQNEAQ (reference sequence). CDR3 region: CASSPEGDAWDGYTF. The CDR3 DNA reads as TGTGCCAGCAGCCCGGAAGGGGACGCTTGGGATGGCTACACCTTC.

This clonotype was detected many times. The chain joins TRBV7-2 to TRBJ1-3; the D is unclear. This CDR3 is built from 14 residues. V shed 5 bases and J shed 3 bases, with 11 bases lying between them. Germline V lookup: CDR1 SGHTA, CDR2 FQGNSA. The chain's CDR3 is CASSAPWGGNTIYF. Here the CDR3 DNA reads TGTGCCAGCAGCGCCCCTTGGGGTGGAAACACCATATATTTT.

This clonotype was found many times. This chain links TRBV5-6 with TRBJ1-6; D is unclear. CDR3 length: 16 residues. Trimming cost V 4 bases and J 3 bases, with 14 bases left between them. Germline loops: CDR1 SGHDT, CDR2 YYEEEE. CDR3 coding DNA: TGTGCCAGCAGCCCATCGGGGAGATTCTATAATTCACCCCTCCACTTT. It yields the protein CASSPSGRFYNSPLHF.

Regarding this clonotype: This could be a read error, since a much larger clone is one nucleotide away. The chain uses TRBV24-1 and TRBJ1-5, with D maybe TRBD1 (5 bases). The length of the CDR3 is 13 residues. Germline CDR1 reads KGHDR; CDR2 reads SFDVKD. This chain's CDR3 is CTTSGAPNQPQHF. CDR3 nucleotide sequence: TGTACCACCAGTGGGGCTCCCAATCAGCCCCAGCATTTT.

This clonotype has a count of ten or more. The chain combines TRBV7-2 with TRBJ2-5; D gene uncertain. V gave up 5 bases and J gave up 3 bases, with 19 bases separating them. The CDR3 length is 16 residues. Germline CDR1 and CDR2: SGHTA and FQGNSA. CDR3 DNA: TGTGCCAGCAGCCTATGGCTCTCTCGGGCTAAAGAGACCCAGTACTTC. This sequence encodes CASSLWLSRAKETQYF.

Points on this clonotype: A much larger clone sits a single nucleotide away, making a read error possible. The V and J genes are TRBV12-3 or TRBV12-4 and TRBJ1-1; D gene uncertain. The CDR3 runs 15 residues. The CDR3 nucleotides read TGTGCCAGCAGCCCCTTCCAAGCCCTTCACACTGTAGCTTTCTTT. Protein: CASSPFQALHTVAFF.

This clonotype was detected only a few times. One base away lies a much larger clone, so this may be a sequencing read error. The chain is built from TRBV7-2 and TRBJ2-3; possibly TRBD2 for D (6 bases). Germline CDR1 is SGHTA and CDR2 is FQGNSA. Trimming left V 5 bases short and J 0 bases short, with 9 bases between. The CDR3 is made up of 14 amino acids. CDR3 in amino acids: CASSQGLSTDTQYF. The CDR3 DNA follows: TGTGCCAGCAGCCAGGGACTGAGCACAGATACGCAGTATTTT.

The chain recombines TRBV5-1 with TRBJ1-1, with a tentative D call TRBD1 (6 bases). The CDR3 is 12 residues long. V lost 3 bases, J lost 8 bases, and 11 bases lay in between. CDR1 is SGHRS and CDR2 is YFSETQ in the germline V gene. CDR3 region: CASSSQGQEAFF. The CDR3 DNA follows: TGCGCCAGCAGCTCCCAGGGACAAGAAGCTTTCTTT.

This clonotype was detected many times. The rearrangement uses TRBV4-1 and TRBJ1-5; D gene unclear. Germline CDR1 and CDR2: MGHRA and YSYEKL. Trimming stripped 0 bases from V and 5 bases from J, with 5 bases between. CDR3 length: 13 amino acids. The chain's CDR3 is CASSQDHDQPQHF. CDR3 in DNA: TGCGCCAGCAGCCAAGATCATGATCAGCCCCAGCATTTT.

This clonotype was recorded many times. V and J are TRBV7-2 and TRBJ2-1; D tentatively reads TRBD1 or TRBD2 (5 bases each). The germline V gene encodes CDR1 SGHTA and CDR2 FQGNSA. The V gene lost 4 bases and the J gene lost 6 bases, with 13 bases spanning the gap. The CDR3 spans 14 residues. CDR3 bases: TGTGCCAGCAGCTCGGGACCCCTGGGCAATGAGCAGTTCTTC. Amino acids: CASSSGPLGNEQFF. Complete variable domain (other parts from reference TRBV7-2 and TRBJ2-1): GAGVSQSPSNKVTEKGKDVELRCDPISGHTALYWYRQSLGQGLEFLIYFQGNSAPDKSGLPSDRFSAERTGGSVSTLTIQRTQQEDSAVYLCASSSGPLGNEQFFGPGTRLTVL.

This clonotype was detected many times. The rearrangement uses TRBV3-1 and TRBJ2-1; perhaps TRBD2 as D (5 bases). CDR3 length equals 15 residues. Germline V gene sequence: CDR1 LGHDT, CDR2 YNNKEL (reference sequence). Deletions cut 1 base from V and 4 bases from J, with 11 bases between. CDR3 bases: TGTGCCAGCAGCCAAGGGCCGGGGAGTTACAATGAGCAGTTCTTC. Its protein is CASSQGPGSYNEQFF.

This clonotype has a count of ten or more. This chain joins TRBV12-3 or TRBV12-4 and TRBJ1-1; the D is unclear. This CDR3 contains 14 residues. The ends were cut back, 7 bases at V and 0 bases at J, with 12 bases in the middle. CDR3 sequence reads: CASITDGMNTEAFF. The DNA for the CDR3 is TGTGCCAGCATCACGGACGGAATGAACACTGAAGCTTTCTTT.

This clonotype was seen repeatedly, ten times or more. CDR3 in amino acids: CASSLDGVTLVDTQYF. In nucleotides, the CDR3 is TGTGCCAGCAGCTTAGACGGTGTCACTTTGGTAGATACGCAGTATTTT. The chain couples TRBV7-2 to TRBJ2-3; D call uncertain. Deletions cut 1 base from V and 5 bases from J, with 16 bases between. This CDR3 is 16 amino acids long. From germline, CDR1 is SGHTA and CDR2 FQGNSA.

This clonotype showed up many times. This rearrangement joins TRBV5-5 to TRBJ1-2, with D maybe TRBD1 (6 bases). The CDR3 sequence is 13 residues long. Germline V gives CDR1 SGHKS, CDR2 YYEKEE (reference sequence). The V end lost 0 bases, the J end lost 3 bases, and 6 bases lay between the germline ends. CDR3 nucleotides: TGTGCCAGCAGCTTGGAGGGGGACTATGGCTACACCTTC. Protein product: CASSLEGDYGYTF. Using reference TRBV5-5 and TRBJ1-2 for the parts outside the CDR3, the full variable domain is DAGVTQSPTHLIKTRGQQVTLRCSPISGHKSVSWYQQVLGQGPQFIFQYYEKEERGRGNFPDRFSARQFPNYSSELNVNALLLGDSALYLCASSLEGDYGYTFGSGTRLTVV.

This clonotype has more than one count but fewer than ten. A read error may explain this, as a much larger clone is one base away. The chain links TRBV27 to TRBJ1-2; D uncertain. This CDR3 has 16 amino acids. Trimming pared 5 bases from V and 4 bases from J, leaving 20 bases between. Germline CDR1 reads MNHEY; CDR2 reads SMNVEV (reference sequence). The CDR3: CASSPNQGLGAYGYTF. CDR3 coding DNA: TGTGCCAGCAGTCCCAACCAAGGCCTGGGAGCCTATGGCTACACCTTC.

V is TRBV7-3 and J is TRBJ1-4; D is uncertain. CDR1 is SGHTA, CDR2 FQGTGA, per germline. CDR3 length equals 15 residues. The ends were cut back, 1 base at V and 2 bases at J, with 8 bases in the middle. The CDR3 coding sequence is TGTGCCAGCAGCTTAAACCCGGTGACTAATGAAAAACTGTTTTTT. Translating gives CASSLNPVTNEKLFF.

This clonotype was observed at least ten times. This chain links TRBV5-1 with TRBJ2-4; TRBD2 might be the D (5 bases). This CDR3 has 13 residues. Germline V gene lookup returns CDR1 SGHRS and CDR2 YFSETQ. Trimming cost V 3 bases and J 8 bases, with 12 bases left between them. CDR3 sequence (DNA): TGCGCCAGCAGCTCGGGATTAGACGACATTCAGTACTTC. Translated: CASSSGLDDIQYF.

The sample holds many counts of this clonotype. This chain uses TRBV7-8 with TRBJ2-1; 7 nucleotides line up with TRBD2. The CDR3 has 16 residues. Trimming at V came to 5 bases and at J to 4 bases, leaving 11 bases not matched to a gene. Germline assignment: CDR1 SGHVS and CDR2 FQNEAQ. DNA of the CDR3: TGTGCCAGCAGCAAAAGACGACTAGCTTTATACAATGAGCAGTTCTTC. It encodes CASSKRRLALYNEQFF. The full variable domain, rest sourced from reference TRBV7-8 and TRBJ2-1, is GAGVSQSPRYKVAKRGQDVALRCDPISGHVSLFWYQQALGQGPEFLTYFQNEAQLDKSGLPSDRFFAERPEGSVSTLKIQRTQQEDSAVYLCASSKRRLALYNEQFFGPGTRLTVL.

At least ten counts were recorded for this clonotype. The J gene is TRBJ1-1, the V gene TRBV6-5; D ambiguous. Trimming pared 4 bases from V and 6 bases from J, leaving 12 bases between. Germline V CDR1 and CDR2: MNHEY, SVGAGI. The CDR3 runs to 13 residues. CDR3 protein: CASSSAQNPEAFF. CDR3 nucleotide sequence: TGTGCCAGCAGTTCGGCCCAAAATCCTGAAGCTTTCTTT.

Many counts were recorded for this clonotype. The CDR3, as DNA: TGTGCCAGCAGCACGATCCGGGACGCAGGCAGCACAGATACGCAGTATTTT. Residues: CASSTIRDAGSTDTQYF. The J gene is TRBJ2-3, the V gene TRBV5-5, with D perhaps matching TRBD1 or TRBD2 (5 bases each). CDR3 size: 17 residues. V shed 4 bases and J shed 0 bases, with 18 bases lying between them. Per the germline V gene, CDR1 is SGHKS and CDR2 is YYEKEE (reference sequence).

This clonotype has at least ten counts. The CDR3 sequence is CASIQDADTQYF. The CDR3 DNA sequence: TGTGCCAGCATCCAGGATGCAGATACGCAGTATTTT. This chain uses TRBV5-5 with TRBJ2-3; D remains ambiguous. V lost 6 bases and J 4 bases, leaving 9 bases between the germline ends. This CDR3 is 12 amino acids long. From germline, CDR1 is SGHKS and CDR2 YYEKEE (reference sequence).

This clonotype appeared many times. The V gene is TRBV2, the J gene TRBJ2-1; the D is unclear. The CDR3 runs 15 residues. V dropped 3 bases and J dropped 3 bases, with 12 bases sitting between them. The germline gives CDR1 SNHLY, CDR2 FYNNEI. Written as DNA, the CDR3 is TGTGCCAGCAGTGACGGCACAGCGAACTACAATGAGCAGTTCTTC. This codes for CASSDGTANYNEQFF.

This rearrangement joins TRBV29-1 to TRBJ2-2; D remains ambiguous. CDR1 SQVTM and CDR2 ANQGSEA come from the germline V gene. This CDR3 region has 13 residues. V was pared by 1 base and J by 6 bases, with 9 bases between. CDR3 sequence: CSVEVIEPGELFF. For the CDR3, the DNA is TGCAGCGTTGAAGTAATCGAACCCGGGGAGCTGTTTTTT.

The rearrangement uses TRBV13 and TRBJ1-1; D remains unclear. With 5 bases removed from V and 8 bases from J, the gap between germline ends came to 12 bases. Germline V gene sequence: CDR1 PRHDT, CDR2 FYEKMQ (reference sequence). The CDR3 is 12 amino acids. The CDR3, as DNA: TGTGCCAGCAGCCCGGTCACCGCGGAAGCTTTCTTT. This gives the protein CASSPVTAEAFF.